This T cell receptor beta chain emerged from a study of T cell repertoires in aging, cancer and after chemotherapy. The V and J ends lost 0 bases and 0 bases, in that order; junction bases with no gene match: 11. Germline CDR1 reads MNHEY; CDR2 reads SVGAGI. The CDR3 runs 20 residues. This clonotype counts as medium-sized. TCR beta rearrangements were amplified from peripheral blood genomic DNA. A mixed TRB-A/B primer pool amplified rearranged TRB by multiplex touch-down PCR. In TCRdb, the multiplex PCR reads were re-called with MiXCR into one record per CDR3 protein. The table includes roughly 1,500 distinct CDR3 sequences, roughly 21% detected once.

The rearrangement joins TRBV6-5 to TRBJ2-3, with TRBD2 matching over 11 bases. The TCR comes from a human donor with a solid tumor. Sequencing used blood. The DNA for the CDR3 is TGTGCCAGCAGTTACTCGTTTTGGCTAGCGGGGGGTACTAGCACAGATACGCAGTATTTT. It is translated as CASSYSFWLAGGTSTDTQYF.